This paragraph covers one T cell receptor (beta chain) sequence. Assignment of participants to cohorts was predicated upon participant-reported clinical history. The CDR3 length is 16 residues. Germline CDR1 reads SGHTA; CDR2 reads FQGNSA. V dropped 1 base and J dropped 2 bases, with 14 bases sitting between them. TCRdb keeps only in-frame clones here, not all; method: immunoSEQ multiplex PCR. Among about 330,000 clones listed, roughly 86% were seen once. The record originates from a study of blood T cell repertoires in COVID-19. The chain joins TRBV7-2 to TRBJ2-5; D is undetermined. The sequencing input was PBMCs or T cells enriched from blood (not recorded which). This TCR derives from a woman younger than 45 who had recovered from COVID-19. In nucleotides, the CDR3 is TGTGCCAGCAGCTTAGTTTTCAGTTCAATACAAGAGACCCAGTACTTC. Encoded protein: CASSLVFSSIQETQYF.